Below are 29 T cell receptor beta chains sequenced from a single sample in a study of regulatory T cells in long-lasting Graves disease. Documented time point: persistent/refractory GD, antithyroid drugs over 5 years with positive TRAb. Extracted RNA from PBMCs served as the source of the TCR library. CDR3-region Arm-PCR and iRepertoire HTBI primers produced the TCR beta libraries. Via MiXCR, TCRdb re-called the multiplex PCR reads, giving one row per CDR3 protein. The sample lists roughly 450,000 distinct CDR3 sequences; less than 25% were seen once. The specimen was peripheral blood mononuclear cells (PBMCs), collected when the disease was refractory, from a patient treated with antithyroid drugs. Source of these receptors: a female donor with Graves disease.

V is TRBV2 and J is TRBJ2-1, with 10 bases lining up with TRBD2. The CDR3 is 16 residues long. The germline V gene encodes CDR1 SNHLY and CDR2 FYNNEI. The J segment lost 6 bases and the V segment lost 0 bases, leaving 5 bases of the junction unmatched. The CDR3 bases are TGTGCCAGCAGTGAAGCCCGGGGACTAGCGCTCAATGAGCAGTTCTTC. As protein: CASSEARGLALNEQFF.

This clonotype was seen repeatedly, ten times or more. The chain has TRBV28 and TRBJ2-6; D unclear. CDR1 and CDR2 (germline): MDHEN, SYDVKM. This CDR3 has 16 amino acids. The V gene lost 3 bases and the J gene lost 4 bases, with 13 bases spanning the gap. DNA of the CDR3: TGTGCCAGCAGTTTCAATGTCCTGGCGGGGGCCAACGTCCTGACTTTC. It is translated as CASSFNVLAGANVLTF.

Notes on this clonotype: A much larger clonotype is one base distant, so this may be a read error. The V and J genes are TRBV2 and TRBJ2-2; 8 bases fit TRBD1. The germline CDR1 and CDR2 sequences are SNHLY and FYNNEI. CDR3 length: 16 amino acids. CDR3 DNA sequence: TGTGCCAGCAGCTTACCCGGACAGGGTTTTGGCGGGGAGCTGCTTTTT. Translation gives CASSLPGQGFGGELLF.

The chain carries TRBV9 and TRBJ1-5, with D tentatively TRBD1 (5 bases). This CDR3 has 15 amino acids. V lost 2 bases to trimming and J lost 11 bases, with 20 bases between them. CDR1 is SGDLS, CDR2 YYNGEE, per germline. DNA of the CDR3: TGTGCCAGCAGCGTGAGCCCGGGGCCGGAGGTGTCCCAGCATTTT. Its translation is CASSVSPGPEVSQHF.

The chain recombines TRBV29-1 with TRBJ2-5; 12 bases are shared with TRBD2. V was clipped by 6 bases and J by 5 bases; unmatched bases: 7. Per germline, CDR1 SQVTM and CDR2 ANQGSEA. The CDR3 is made up of 14 amino acids. CDR3 loop: CSVELAGGRETQYF. CDR3 sequence (DNA): TGCAGCGTAGAACTAGCGGGAGGTCGGGAGACCCAGTACTTC.

This clonotype was seen at least ten times. J is TRBJ2-5 and V is TRBV2; the D gene is possibly TRBD2 (5 bases). The CDR3 loop spans 13 amino acids. Trimming removed 10 bases at V and 3 bases at J, with 15 bases between. Per the germline V gene, CDR1 is SNHLY and CDR2 is FYNNEI. The CDR3 DNA follows: TGTGCCACCCCAAGGGAGACCGAAGAGACCCAGTACTTC. Encoded protein: CATPRETEETQYF.

The genes are TRBV2 and TRBJ2-1; 9 nucleotides align to TRBD2. The CDR3 has 16 residues. V shed 4 bases and J 2 bases; nucleotides not matched to a gene: 6. The germline V gene has CDR1 SNHLY and CDR2 FYNNEI. This CDR3 reads CASSGIAGAPYNEQFF. The CDR3 coding sequence is TGTGCCAGCAGTGGCATAGCGGGAGCTCCCTACAATGAGCAGTTCTTC.

This clonotype has only a few counts. The gene calls are TRBV5-5 and TRBJ2-5; 8 bases are a match to TRBD1. The CDR3 runs 13 residues. Trimming at V came to 4 bases and at J to 5 bases, leaving 4 bases not matched to a gene. Per the germline V gene, CDR1 is SGHKS and CDR2 is YYEKEE (reference sequence). The CDR3 region has the DNA TGTGCCAGCAGCAGGGGACAGGAGGAGACCCAGTACTTC. This gives the protein CASSRGQEETQYF.

A few counts support this clonotype. The J gene is TRBJ2-5, the V gene TRBV25-1; 8 bases are a match to TRBD1. The trim removed 4 bases at V and 3 bases at J, leaving 13 bases unmatched. Germline V CDR1 and CDR2: MGHDK, SYGVNS. The CDR3 loop spans 17 amino acids. The CDR3 protein is CASSVPMDRASKETQYF. The CDR3 coding sequence is TGTGCCAGCAGTGTCCCTATGGACAGGGCGTCAAAAGAGACCCAGTACTTC. Looking up the rest from reference TRBV25-1 and TRBJ2-5 gives the full variable domain: EADIYQTPRYLVIGTGKKITLECSQTMGHDKMYWYQQDPGMELHLIHYSYGVNSTEKGDLSSESTVSRIRTEHFPLTLESARPSHTSQYLCASSVPMDRASKETQYFGPGTRLLVL.

This clonotype was counted ten times or more. V is TRBV12-3 or TRBV12-4 and J is TRBJ2-6; no reliable D call. The CDR3 has 14 amino acids. V gave up 8 bases and J gave up 4 bases, with 12 bases separating them. In nucleotides, the CDR3 is TGTGCCAGCTCGAGGTGGGTGGGGGCCAACGTCCTGACTTTC. Its protein is CASSRWVGANVLTF.

This rearrangement joins TRBV20-1 to TRBJ2-3; the D gene is possibly TRBD2 (5 bases). V lost 4 bases to trimming and J lost 2 bases, with 10 bases between them. From germline, CDR1 is DFQATT and CDR2 SNEGSKA (reference sequence). The CDR3 sequence is 13 residues long. CDR3 protein: CSAKADHTDTQYF. The CDR3 coding sequence is TGCAGTGCTAAAGCGGACCACACAGATACGCAGTATTTT.

This clonotype was seen ten or more times. This chain connects TRBV12-3 or TRBV12-4 to TRBJ1-3; tentative D call: TRBD1 (5 bases). V was cut by 6 bases and J by 1 base, with 22 bases left in between. This CDR3 spans 18 amino acids. CDR3 bases: TGTGCCAGCAGCCGATACAGGACGTCCAGAGTATCTGGAAACACCATATATTTT. Amino acid sequence: CASSRYRTSRVSGNTIYF.

DNA of the CDR3: TGTGCCAGCAGCCAAGTGAGGTACACCGGGGAGCTGTTTTTT. Translated, it gives CASSQVRYTGELFF. This chain connects TRBV3-1 to TRBJ2-2; no reliable D call. The CDR3 is 14 amino acids. From germline, CDR1 is LGHDT and CDR2 YNNKEL (reference sequence). V lost 1 base and J lost 3, with 6 bases in between.

The CDR3 region has the DNA TGCGCCAGCAGCTCCAGGGGAAATTCTAATGAAAAACTGTTTTTT. It encodes CASSSRGNSNEKLFF. The V gene is TRBV5-1, the J gene TRBJ1-4; the D gene is possibly TRBD1 (6 bases). Trimming shortened V by 3 bases and J by 3 bases, and 12 bases separated the two germline ends. Germline V gene data show CDR1 as SGHRS and CDR2 as YFSETQ. This CDR3 has 15 residues.

This clonotype was detected a few times. The rearrangement joins TRBV10-3 to TRBJ2-2; D uncertain. Germline CDR1 reads ENHRY; CDR2 reads SYGVKD. The length of the CDR3 is 15 residues. Trimming pared 0 bases from V and 2 bases from J, leaving 7 bases between. The CDR3 loop is CAISESTPNTGELFF. In DNA, the CDR3 is TGTGCCATCAGTGAGTCGACCCCTAACACCGGGGAGCTGTTTTTT.

This clonotype occurred a few times. The chain carries TRBV20-1 and TRBJ1-2, with D perhaps TRBD1 (5 bases). V shed 0 bases and J shed 6 bases, with 8 bases lying between them. The CDR3 contains 12 residues. Germline loops: CDR1 DFQATT, CDR2 SNEGSKA (reference sequence). The CDR3 nucleotides are TGCAGTGCTAGAGATGAAGGGGATGGCTACACCTTC. This sequence encodes CSARDEGDGYTF.

The CDR3 is CASSIDRSNQPQHF. The DNA of the CDR3 is TGTGCCAGTAGTATAGACAGGAGCAATCAGCCCCAGCATTTT. This chain uses TRBV19 with TRBJ1-5; unclear D gene. There are 14 residues in the CDR3. V gave up 0 bases and J gave up 1 base, with 4 bases separating them. Germline V gene lookup returns CDR1 LNHDA and CDR2 SQIVND (reference sequence).

This clonotype has at least ten counts. The chain combines TRBV11-2 with TRBJ1-2, with D possibly matching TRBD1 (5 bases). CDR3 size: 16 residues. V was clipped by 5 bases and J by 0 bases, with 16 bases between them. The germline CDR1 and CDR2 sequences are SGHAT and FQNNGV. CDR3 region: CASSRGTHRTNYGYTF. The CDR3 bases are TGTGCCAGCAGCCGCGGGACGCATCGAACTAACTATGGCTACACCTTC.

A few counts support this clonotype. In DNA form, the CDR3 reads TGCGCCAGCAGCTTGGTACTTCAGATACTACCGAACACTGAAGCTTTCTTT. This codes for CASSLVLQILPNTEAFF. V and J are TRBV5-1 and TRBJ1-1; D is uncertain. V was trimmed by 0 bases and J by 1 base, leaving 16 bases between them. CDR3 length: 17 amino acids. Germline V lookup: CDR1 SGHRS, CDR2 YFSETQ.

This clonotype turned up a few times. The chain recombines TRBV28 with TRBJ2-1; 10 nucleotides agree with TRBD1. After removal of 5 bases from V and 0 bases from J, the junction contained 4 bases not matched to a gene. The germline V gene has CDR1 MDHEN and CDR2 SYDVKM. This CDR3 contains 16 residues. CDR3 region: CASSRGQGTSYNEQFF. The CDR3 DNA reads as TGTGCCAGCAGTCGGGGACAGGGGACCTCCTACAATGAGCAGTTCTTC.

This clonotype was counted ten times or more. The gene calls are TRBV30 and TRBJ1-1, with unresolved D. Per the germline V gene, CDR1 is GTSNPN and CDR2 is SVGIG (reference sequence). V gave up 4 bases and J gave up 6 bases, with 9 bases separating them. There are 11 residues in the CDR3. The CDR3 is CAWTFASEAFF. CDR3 DNA sequence: TGTGCCTGGACGTTCGCCTCTGAAGCTTTCTTT. The full variable domain, with the rest looked up from reference TRBV30 and TRBJ1-1, is SQTIHQWPATLVQPVGSPLSLECTVEGTSNPNLYWYRQAAGRGLQLLFYSVGIGQISSEVPQNLSASRPQDRQFILSSKKLLLSDSGFYLCAWTFASEAFFGQGTRLTVV.

The chain links TRBV19 to TRBJ1-2, with D perhaps TRBD1 (5 bases). There are 14 residues in the CDR3. Germline-derived CDR1 and CDR2 are LNHDA and SQIVND (reference sequence). V lost 3 bases, J lost 3 bases, and 11 bases lay in between. CDR3 residues: CASSMIWDDYGYTF. CDR3 DNA: TGTGCCAGTAGTATGATTTGGGACGACTATGGCTACACCTTC.

This clonotype was seen more than once but under ten times. The chain recombines TRBV2 with TRBJ2-2; D may correspond to TRBD1 or TRBD2 (5 bases each). The CDR3 totals 15 residues. V was clipped by 5 bases and J by 3 bases, with 13 bases between them. From germline, CDR1 is SNHLY and CDR2 FYNNEI. CDR3 protein: CASSPPGRDTGELFF. DNA of the CDR3: TGTGCCAGCAGTCCTCCGGGGCGGGACACCGGGGAGCTGTTTTTT.

This clonotype was counted at least ten times. V is TRBV28 and J is TRBJ2-5; unclear D gene. This CDR3 contains 14 residues. The V end lost 6 bases, the J end lost 2 bases, and 13 bases lay between the germline ends. CDR1 and CDR2 (germline): MDHEN, SYDVKM. CDR3 DNA sequence: TGTGCCAGCAGCCCGGACGGAATGCAAGAGACCCAGTACTTC. Protein sequence: CASSPDGMQETQYF. The complete variable domain, with remaining parts taken from reference TRBV28 and TRBJ2-5, reads DVKVTQSSRYLVKRTGEKVFLECVQDMDHENMFWYRQDPGLGLRLIYFSYDVKMKEKGDIPEGYSVSREKKERFSLILESASTNQTSMYLCASSPDGMQETQYFGPGTRLLVL.

This clonotype occurred a few times. The chain couples TRBV18 to TRBJ2-7; the match to TRBD2 covers 13 bases. The junction had 13 bases not matched to a gene; V was cut back by 5 bases and J by 6 bases. The CDR3 contains 17 residues. CDR1 and CDR2 (germline): KGHSH, LQKENI. CDR3 in DNA: TGTGCCAGCTCATCTTCACCCCCGACTAGCGGGAGGTCCGAGCAGTACTTC. Amino acid sequence: CASSSSPPTSGRSEQYF.

This clonotype has ten or more counts. The chain joins TRBV18 to TRBJ1-5; D perhaps matches TRBD1 (5 bases). The V end was cut by 8 bases, the J end by 0 bases, with 11 bases between. This CDR3 comprises 14 residues. CDR1 is KGHSH and CDR2 is LQKENI in the germline V gene. Written as DNA, the CDR3 is TGTGCCAGCAGCCCGACAGATAGCAATCAGCCCCAGCATTTT. Protein product: CASSPTDSNQPQHF.

In its sample, this clonotype was seen many times. The rearrangement links TRBV12-3 or TRBV12-4 to TRBJ1-2; D is uncertain. Trimming took 5 bases from V and 2 from J, leaving 21 bases between them. The CDR3 has 17 residues. This CDR3 reads CASSPLGKAGFNYGYTF. CDR3 sequence (DNA): TGTGCCAGCAGTCCGCTCGGGAAAGCAGGTTTCAACTATGGCTACACCTTC.

This clonotype was counted ten times or more. Here the CDR3 DNA reads TGTGCCTGTGGACGGTCTAGCTCCTACGAGCAGTACTTC. It codes for CACGRSSSYEQYF. This chain uses TRBV30 with TRBJ2-7; D call uncertain. The CDR3 sequence is 13 residues long. CDR1 is GTSNPN and CDR2 is SVGIG in the germline V gene (reference sequence). The V gene lost 6 bases and the J gene lost 0 bases, with 12 bases spanning the gap.

This clonotype was found a few times. The chain couples TRBV6-1 to TRBJ1-1; tentative D call: TRBD1 (5 bases). The ends were cut back, 10 bases at V and 9 bases at J, with 24 bases in the middle. CDR3 length equals 14 residues. CDR1 MNHNS and CDR2 SASEGT come from the germline V gene. CDR3 DNA: TGTGCCACCTTTTTCGTCCCAGACTGGGGCCAAGCTTTCTTT. As protein: CATFFVPDWGQAFF.